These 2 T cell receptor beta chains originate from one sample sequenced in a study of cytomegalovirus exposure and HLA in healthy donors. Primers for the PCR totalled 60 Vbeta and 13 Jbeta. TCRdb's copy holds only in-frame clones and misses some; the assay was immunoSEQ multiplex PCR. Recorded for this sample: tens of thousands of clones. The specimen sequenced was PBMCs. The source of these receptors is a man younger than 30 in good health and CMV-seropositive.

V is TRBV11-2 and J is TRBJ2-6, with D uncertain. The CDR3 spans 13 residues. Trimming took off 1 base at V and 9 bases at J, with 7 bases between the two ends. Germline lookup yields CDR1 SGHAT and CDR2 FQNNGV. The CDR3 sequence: CASSLGQNNVLTF. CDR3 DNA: TGTGCCAGCAGCTTAGGGCAGAACAACGTCCTGACTTTC.

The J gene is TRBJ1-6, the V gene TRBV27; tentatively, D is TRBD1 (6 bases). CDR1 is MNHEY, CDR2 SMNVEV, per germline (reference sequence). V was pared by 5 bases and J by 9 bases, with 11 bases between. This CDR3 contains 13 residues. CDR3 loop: CASSRQAASPLHF. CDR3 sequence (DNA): TGTGCCAGCAGTCGACAGGCGGCTTCACCCCTCCACTTT.